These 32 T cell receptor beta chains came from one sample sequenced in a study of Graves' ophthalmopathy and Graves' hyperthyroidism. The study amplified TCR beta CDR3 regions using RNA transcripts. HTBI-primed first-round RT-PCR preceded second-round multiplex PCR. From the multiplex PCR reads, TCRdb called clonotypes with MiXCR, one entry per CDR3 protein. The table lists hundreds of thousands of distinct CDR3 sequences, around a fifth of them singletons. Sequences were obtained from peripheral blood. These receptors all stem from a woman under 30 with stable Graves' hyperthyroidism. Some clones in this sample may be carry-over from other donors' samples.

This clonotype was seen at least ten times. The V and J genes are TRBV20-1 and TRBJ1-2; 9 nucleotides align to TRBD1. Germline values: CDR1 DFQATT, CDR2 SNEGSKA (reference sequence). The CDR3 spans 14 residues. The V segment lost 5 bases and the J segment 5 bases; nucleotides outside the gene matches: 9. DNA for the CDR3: TGCAGTGCTTCCTCCCAGGGACAGGGATATGGCTACACCTTC. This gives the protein CSASSQGQGYGYTF.

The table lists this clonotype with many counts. The CDR3: CASKDTDPGELFF. Here the CDR3 DNA reads TGCGCCAGCAAGGACACGGACCCCGGGGAGCTGTTTTTT. This chain links TRBV10-1 with TRBJ2-2, with D perhaps TRBD1 (5 bases). This CDR3 has 13 residues. The germline V gene has CDR1 WNHNN and CDR2 SYGVQD (reference sequence). Between the trimmed V and J ends, which lost 7 bases and 6 bases, there was a span of 12 bases.

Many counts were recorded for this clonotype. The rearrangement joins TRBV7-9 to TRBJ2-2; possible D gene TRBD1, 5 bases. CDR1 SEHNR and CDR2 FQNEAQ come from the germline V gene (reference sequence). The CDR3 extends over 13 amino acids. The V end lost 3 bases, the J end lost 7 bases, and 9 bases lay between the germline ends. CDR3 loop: CASSFRVVGELFF. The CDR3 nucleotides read TGTGCCAGCAGCTTCAGGGTGGTCGGGGAGCTGTTTTTT.

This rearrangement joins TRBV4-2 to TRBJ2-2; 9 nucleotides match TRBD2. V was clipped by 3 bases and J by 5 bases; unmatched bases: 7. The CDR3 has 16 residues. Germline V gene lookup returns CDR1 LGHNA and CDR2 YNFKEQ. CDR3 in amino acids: CASSHGRGRVTGELFF. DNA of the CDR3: TGTGCCAGCAGCCACGGTCGCGGGAGGGTTACCGGGGAGCTGTTTTTT.

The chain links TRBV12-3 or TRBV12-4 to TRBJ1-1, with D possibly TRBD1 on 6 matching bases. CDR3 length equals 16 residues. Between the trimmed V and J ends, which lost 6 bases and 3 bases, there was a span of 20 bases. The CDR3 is CASRFRGTSPDTEAFF. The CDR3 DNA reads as TGTGCCAGCAGATTCAGGGGCACAAGTCCGGACACTGAAGCTTTCTTT.

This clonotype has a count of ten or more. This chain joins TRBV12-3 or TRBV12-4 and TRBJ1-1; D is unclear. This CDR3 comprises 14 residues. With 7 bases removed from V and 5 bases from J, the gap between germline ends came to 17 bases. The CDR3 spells CASTEGPRRTEAFF. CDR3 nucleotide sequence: TGTGCCAGCACCGAGGGCCCCCGGAGGACTGAAGCTTTCTTT.

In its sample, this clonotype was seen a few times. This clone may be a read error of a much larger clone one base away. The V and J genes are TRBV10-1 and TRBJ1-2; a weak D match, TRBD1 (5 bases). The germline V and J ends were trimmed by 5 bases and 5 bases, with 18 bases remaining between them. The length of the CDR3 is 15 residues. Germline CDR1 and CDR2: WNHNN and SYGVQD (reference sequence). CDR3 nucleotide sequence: TGCGCCAGCAGTACCGACAGAATCCAAACTTATGGCTACACCTTC. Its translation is CASSTDRIQTYGYTF.

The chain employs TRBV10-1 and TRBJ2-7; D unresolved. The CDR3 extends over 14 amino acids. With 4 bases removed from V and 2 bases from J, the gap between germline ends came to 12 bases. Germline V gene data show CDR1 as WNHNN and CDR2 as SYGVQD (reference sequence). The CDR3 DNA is TGCGCCAGCAGTGTGGAACCGCATCCCTACGAGCAGTACTTC. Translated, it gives CASSVEPHPYEQYF.

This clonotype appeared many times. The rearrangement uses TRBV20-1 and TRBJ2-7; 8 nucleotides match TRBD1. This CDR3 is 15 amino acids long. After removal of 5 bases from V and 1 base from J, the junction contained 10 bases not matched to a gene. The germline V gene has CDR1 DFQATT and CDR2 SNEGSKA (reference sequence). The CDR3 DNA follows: TGCAGTGCTTATCCCGTGGACAGGGCTTCCTACGAGCAGTACTTC. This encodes CSAYPVDRASYEQYF.

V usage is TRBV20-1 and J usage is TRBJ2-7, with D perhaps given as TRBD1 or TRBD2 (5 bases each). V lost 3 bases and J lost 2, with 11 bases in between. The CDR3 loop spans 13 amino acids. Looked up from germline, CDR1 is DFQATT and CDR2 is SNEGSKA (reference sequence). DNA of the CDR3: TGCAGTGCTAGGGGACGGATCCCCTACGAGCAGTACTTC. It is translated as CSARGRIPYEQYF.

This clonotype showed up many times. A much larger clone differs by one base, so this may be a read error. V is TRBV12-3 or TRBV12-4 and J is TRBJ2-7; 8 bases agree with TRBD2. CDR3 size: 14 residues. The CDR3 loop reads CVSSFLREAHEQYF. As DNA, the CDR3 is TGTGTCAGCAGTTTCTTGCGGGAGGCCCACGAGCAGTACTTC.

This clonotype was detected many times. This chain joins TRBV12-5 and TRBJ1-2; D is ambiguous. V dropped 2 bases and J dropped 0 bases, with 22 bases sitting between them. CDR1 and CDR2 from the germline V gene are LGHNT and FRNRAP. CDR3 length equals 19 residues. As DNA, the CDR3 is TGTGCTAGTGGTTTGTGGGAAGCGGTTCCTGCTGAAGCTAACTATGGCTACACCTTC. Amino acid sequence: CASGLWEAVPAEANYGYTF.

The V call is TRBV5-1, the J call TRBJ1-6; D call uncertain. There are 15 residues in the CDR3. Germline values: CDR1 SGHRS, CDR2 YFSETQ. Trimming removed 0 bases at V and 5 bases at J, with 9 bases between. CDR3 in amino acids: CASSLDATNNSPLHF. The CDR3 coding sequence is TGCGCCAGCAGCTTGGATGCCACAAATAATTCACCCCTCCACTTT.

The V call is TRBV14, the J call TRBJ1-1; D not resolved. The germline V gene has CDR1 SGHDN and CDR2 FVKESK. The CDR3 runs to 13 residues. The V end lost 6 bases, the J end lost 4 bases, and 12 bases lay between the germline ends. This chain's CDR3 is CASRTDGSTEAFF. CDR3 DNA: TGTGCCAGCAGAACGGACGGAAGCACTGAAGCTTTCTTT.

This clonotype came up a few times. The CDR3 DNA reads TGTGCCAGCACTCATGGAGGGAACGAGCAGTACTTC. Protein sequence: CASTHGGNEQYF. This rearrangement joins TRBV28 to TRBJ2-7; TRBD2 might be the D (6 bases). V was shortened by 7 bases and J by 5 bases, with 12 bases between the two germline ends. Germline loops: CDR1 MDHEN, CDR2 SYDVKM. The CDR3 has 12 residues. Drawing the rest from reference TRBV28 and TRBJ2-7, the complete variable domain is DVKVTQSSRYLVKRTGEKVFLECVQDMDHENMFWYRQDPGLGLRLIYFSYDVKMKEKGDIPEGYSVSREKKERFSLILESASTNQTSMYLCASTHGGNEQYFGPGTRLTVT.

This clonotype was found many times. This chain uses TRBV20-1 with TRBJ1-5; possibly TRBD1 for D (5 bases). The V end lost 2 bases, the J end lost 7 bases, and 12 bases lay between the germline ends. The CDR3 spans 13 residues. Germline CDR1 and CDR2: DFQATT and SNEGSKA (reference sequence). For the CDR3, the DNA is TGCAGTGCTAGACCCCAGGGTGGCCAGCCCCAGCATTTT. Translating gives CSARPQGGQPQHF.

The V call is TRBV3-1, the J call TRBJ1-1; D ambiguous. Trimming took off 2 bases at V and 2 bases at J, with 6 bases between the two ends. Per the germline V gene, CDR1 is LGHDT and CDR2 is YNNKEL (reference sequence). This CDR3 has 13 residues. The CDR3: CASSQPRNTEAFF. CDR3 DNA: TGTGCCAGCAGCCAACCGAGAAACACTGAAGCTTTCTTT.

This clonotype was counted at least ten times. The CDR3 region has the DNA TGTGCTATCCGACCGCTCGAGCAGTACTTC. It specifies CAIRPLEQYF. V and J are TRBV10-3 and TRBJ2-7; D unresolved. This CDR3 is 10 amino acids long. Germline V gene sequence: CDR1 ENHRY, CDR2 SYGVKD.

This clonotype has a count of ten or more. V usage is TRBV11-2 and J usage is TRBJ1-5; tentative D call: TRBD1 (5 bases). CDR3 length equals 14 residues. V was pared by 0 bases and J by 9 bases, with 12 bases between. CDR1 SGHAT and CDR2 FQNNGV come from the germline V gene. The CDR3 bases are TGTGCCAGCAGCTTAGATCCAGGGTCGTCGCCCCAGCATTTT. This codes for CASSLDPGSSPQHF.

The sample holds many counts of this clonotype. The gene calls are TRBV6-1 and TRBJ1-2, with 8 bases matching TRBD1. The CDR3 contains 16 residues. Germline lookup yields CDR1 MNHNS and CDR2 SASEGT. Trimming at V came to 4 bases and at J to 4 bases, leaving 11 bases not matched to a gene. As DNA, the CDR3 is TGTGCCAGCAGTGGAAGGTCGGCAGGGGGCGCCTATGGCTACACCTTC. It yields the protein CASSGRSAGGAYGYTF.

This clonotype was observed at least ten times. CDR3 region: CASSPTTDRVHEQYF. The DNA for the CDR3 is TGTGCCAGCAGCCCTACGACCGACAGGGTACACGAGCAGTACTTC. This chain joins TRBV7-6 and TRBJ2-7, with 7 bases identical to TRBD1. Germline assignment: CDR1 SGHVS and CDR2 FNYEAQ. CDR3 length equals 15 residues. The V and J ends lost 5 bases and 5 bases, in that order; junction bases with no gene match: 12. The full variable domain, rest sourced from reference TRBV7-6 and TRBJ2-7, is GAGVSQSPRYKVTKRGQDVALRCDPISGHVSLYWYRQALGQGPEFLTYFNYEAQQDKSGLPNDRFSAERPEGSISTLTIQRTEQRDSAMYRCASSPTTDRVHEQYFGPGTRLTVT.

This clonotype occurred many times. The CDR3 DNA reads TGTGCCAGCACCACCAGGGGACTAGCGGGTCTGGAGACCCAGTACTTC. This encodes CASTTRGLAGLETQYF. This chain links TRBV12-3 or TRBV12-4 with TRBJ2-5; 12 bases map to TRBD2. CDR3 size: 16 residues. V gave up 7 bases and J gave up 5 bases; unmatched junction bases: 11.

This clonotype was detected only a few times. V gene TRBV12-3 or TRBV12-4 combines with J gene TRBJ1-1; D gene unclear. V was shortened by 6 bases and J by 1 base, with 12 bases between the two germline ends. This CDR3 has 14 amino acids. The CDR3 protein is CASRQTGRNTEAFF. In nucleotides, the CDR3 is TGTGCCAGCAGGCAAACTGGACGGAACACTGAAGCTTTCTTT.

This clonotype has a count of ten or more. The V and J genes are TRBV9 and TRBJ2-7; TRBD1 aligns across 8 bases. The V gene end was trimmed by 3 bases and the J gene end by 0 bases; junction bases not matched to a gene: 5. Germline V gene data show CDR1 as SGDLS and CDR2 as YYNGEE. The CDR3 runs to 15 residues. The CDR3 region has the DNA TGTGCCAGCAGCGCAGGACAGGGATCCTCCTACGAGCAGTACTTC. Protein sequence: CASSAGQGSSYEQYF.

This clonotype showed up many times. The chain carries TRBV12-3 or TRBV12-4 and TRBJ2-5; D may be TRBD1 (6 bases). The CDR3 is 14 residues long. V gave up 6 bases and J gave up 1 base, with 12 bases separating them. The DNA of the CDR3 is TGTGCCAGCAGCTTAAGGGGGATCCAAGAGACCCAGTACTTC. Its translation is CASSLRGIQETQYF.

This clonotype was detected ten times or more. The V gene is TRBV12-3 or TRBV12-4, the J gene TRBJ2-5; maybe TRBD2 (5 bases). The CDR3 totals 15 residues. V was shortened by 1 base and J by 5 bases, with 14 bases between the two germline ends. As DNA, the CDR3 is TGTGCCAGCAGTTTAGGGGTGGGAGCGGAGGAGACCCAGTACTTC. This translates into CASSLGVGAEETQYF.

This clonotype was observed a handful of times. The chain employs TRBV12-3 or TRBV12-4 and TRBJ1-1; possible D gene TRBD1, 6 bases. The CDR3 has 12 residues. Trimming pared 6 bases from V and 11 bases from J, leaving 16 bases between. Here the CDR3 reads CASSKPGHAAFF. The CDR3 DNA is TGTGCCAGCAGCAAGCCGGGACATGCGGCTTTCTTT.

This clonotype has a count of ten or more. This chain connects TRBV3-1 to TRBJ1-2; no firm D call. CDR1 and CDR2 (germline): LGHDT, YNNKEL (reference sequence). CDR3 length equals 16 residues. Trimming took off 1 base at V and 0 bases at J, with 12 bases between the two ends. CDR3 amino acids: CASSQVWAEANYGYTF. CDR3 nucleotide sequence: TGTGCCAGCAGCCAAGTATGGGCAGAAGCTAACTATGGCTACACCTTC.

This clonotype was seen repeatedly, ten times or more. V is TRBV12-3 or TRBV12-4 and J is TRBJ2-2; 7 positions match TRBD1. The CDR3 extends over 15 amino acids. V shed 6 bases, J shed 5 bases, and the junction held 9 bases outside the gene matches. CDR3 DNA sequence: TGTGCCAGCAGAACCGGGACAGTGGGTACCGGGGAGCTGTTTTTT. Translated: CASRTGTVGTGELFF.

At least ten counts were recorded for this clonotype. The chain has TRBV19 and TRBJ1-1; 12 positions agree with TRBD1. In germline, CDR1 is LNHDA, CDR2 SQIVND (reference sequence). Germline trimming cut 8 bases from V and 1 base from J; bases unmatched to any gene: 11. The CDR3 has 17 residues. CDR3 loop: CASVNRDRGHTNTEAFF. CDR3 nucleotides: TGTGCCAGTGTTAACCGGGACAGGGGGCATACGAACACTGAAGCTTTCTTT.

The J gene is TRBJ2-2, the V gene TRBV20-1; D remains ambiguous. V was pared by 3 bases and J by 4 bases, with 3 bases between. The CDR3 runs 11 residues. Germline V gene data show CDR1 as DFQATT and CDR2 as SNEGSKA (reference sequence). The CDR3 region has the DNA TGCAGTGCTAGTACCACCGGGGAGCTGTTTTTT. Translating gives CSASTTGELFF.

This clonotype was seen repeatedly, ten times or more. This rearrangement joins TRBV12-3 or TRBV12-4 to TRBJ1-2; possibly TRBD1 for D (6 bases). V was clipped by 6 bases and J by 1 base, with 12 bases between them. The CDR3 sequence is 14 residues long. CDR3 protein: CASRIGGFNYGYTF. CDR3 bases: TGTGCCAGCAGAATAGGGGGATTTAACTATGGCTACACCTTC.